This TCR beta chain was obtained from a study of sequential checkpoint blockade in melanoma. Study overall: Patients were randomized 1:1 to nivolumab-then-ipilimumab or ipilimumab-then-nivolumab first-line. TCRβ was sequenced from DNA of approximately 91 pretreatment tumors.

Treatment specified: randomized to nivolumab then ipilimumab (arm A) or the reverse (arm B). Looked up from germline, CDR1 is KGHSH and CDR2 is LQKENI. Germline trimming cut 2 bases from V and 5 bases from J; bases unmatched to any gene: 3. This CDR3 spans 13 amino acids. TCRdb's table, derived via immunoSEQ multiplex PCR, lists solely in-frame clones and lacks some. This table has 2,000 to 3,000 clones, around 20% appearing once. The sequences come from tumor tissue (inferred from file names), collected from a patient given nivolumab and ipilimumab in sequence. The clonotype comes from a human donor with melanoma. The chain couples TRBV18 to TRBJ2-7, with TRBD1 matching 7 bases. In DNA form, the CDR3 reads TGTGCCAGCTCACCAAGAGGGGGCGACGAGCAGTACTTC. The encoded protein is CASSPRGGDEQYF.